This is a list of T cell receptor beta chains from one sample in a study of control samples from healthy donors and cancer patients. Assay used: immunoSEQ multiplex PCR; TCRdb lists only in-frame clones, some missing. Of 95,000 to 150,000 clones in the sample, roughly 90% were seen once. The sequenced material came from blood. The receptor source for this set is a man aged 50-59 years in good health. The CDR3 runs from the conserved cysteine through the conserved F or W. The order of the fields is clone size, V gene, J gene, D gene, CDR3 DNA, CDR3 protein. A D gene is named only where the DNA matches it firmly. Size tells how often a clone was seen (once, few, many) or the class of an expanded clone, and some rows leave it out.

clone_size: -; v_call: TRBV9; j_call: TRBJ2-3; d_call: -; cdr3_nt: TGTGCCAGCAGCGACAGGGTCAGCACAGATACGCAGTATTTT; cdr3_aa: CASSDRVSTDTQYF
clone_size: -; v_call: TRBV9; j_call: TRBJ2-3; d_call: TRBD2; cdr3_nt: TGTGCCAGCAGCGTAGGTGGGACTAGCGGGGGGGTAACGGAGTATTTT; cdr3_aa: CASSVGGTSGGVTEYF
clone_size: once; v_call: TRBV9; j_call: TRBJ1-1; d_call: TRBD1; cdr3_nt: TGTGCCAGCAGCACTGACAGGGGAGGAATCATCAACACTGAAGCTTTCTTT; cdr3_aa: CASSTDRGGIINTEAFF
clone_size: -; v_call: TRBV11-2; j_call: TRBJ1-1; d_call: -; cdr3_nt: TGTGCCAGCAGCGAACAGCCGTTGAACACTGAAGCTTTCTTT; cdr3_aa: CASSEQPLNTEAFF
clone_size: -; v_call: TRBV7-9; j_call: TRBJ2-7; d_call: -; cdr3_nt: TGTGCCAGCAGCTCAACTCTCCACGAGCAGTACTTC; cdr3_aa: CASSSTLHEQYF
clone_size: once; v_call: TRBV12-3/TRBV12-4; j_call: TRBJ1-5; d_call: -; cdr3_nt: TGTGCCAGCAGTTTCCGGGACCTCCAGCATTTT; cdr3_aa: CASSFRDLQHF
clone_size: -; v_call: TRBV7-2; j_call: TRBJ1-3; d_call: -; cdr3_nt: TGTGCCAGCAGCTTAGGATTGTCTGGAAACACCATATATTTT; cdr3_aa: CASSLGLSGNTIYF
clone_size: once; v_call: TRBV7-8; j_call: TRBJ1-2; d_call: -; cdr3_nt: TGTGCCAGCAGCATTAGAACTGGGACGTCTCAGGGCTACACCTTC; cdr3_aa: CASSIRTGTSQGYTF
clone_size: -; v_call: TRBV5-6; j_call: TRBJ1-2; d_call: -; cdr3_nt: TGTGCCAGCAGCTTGGTTCAGGGGACCTATGGCTACACCTTC; cdr3_aa: CASSLVQGTYGYTF
clone_size: -; v_call: TRBV9; j_call: TRBJ2-1; d_call: -; cdr3_nt: TGTGCCAGCAGCGTAGAAATGGGCAGGGCCTACAATGAGCAGTTCTTC; cdr3_aa: CASSVEMGRAYNEQFF
clone_size: -; v_call: TRBV30; j_call: TRBJ1-3; d_call: -; cdr3_nt: TGTGCCCGATCAGGGATCTCTGGAAACACCATATATTTT; cdr3_aa: CARSGISGNTIYF
clone_size: -; v_call: TRBV30; j_call: TRBJ2-5; d_call: -; cdr3_nt: TGTGCCTGGAGTGGGGACTTCCAAGAGACCCAGTACTTC; cdr3_aa: CAWSGDFQETQYF
clone_size: -; v_call: TRBV24-1; j_call: TRBJ2-3; d_call: -; cdr3_nt: TGTGCCACCAGTGATCCCCCTCGGGGTATAGATACGCAGTATTTT; cdr3_aa: CATSDPPRGIDTQYF
clone_size: -; v_call: TRBV11-2; j_call: TRBJ1-4; d_call: -; cdr3_nt: TGTGCCAGCAGCTTAGGGGATTGGGAAAAACTGTTTTTT; cdr3_aa: CASSLGDWEKLFF
clone_size: -; v_call: TRBV2; j_call: TRBJ1-2; d_call: -; cdr3_nt: TGTGCCAGCAGTGACAATACAGGGAAGAACTATGGCTACACCTTC; cdr3_aa: CASSDNTGKNYGYTF
clone_size: -; v_call: TRBV7-2; j_call: TRBJ1-2; d_call: -; cdr3_nt: TGTGCCAGCAGCCCCCAAGCACTGACAGGCGCAGGCTACACCTTC; cdr3_aa: CASSPQALTGAGYTF
clone_size: -; v_call: TRBV6-5; j_call: TRBJ1-2; d_call: -; cdr3_nt: TGTGCCAGCAGTTCCCATGGGGAAGGGTTGTATGGCTACACCTTC; cdr3_aa: CASSSHGEGLYGYTF
clone_size: -; v_call: TRBV6-6; j_call: TRBJ1-1; d_call: TRBD1; cdr3_nt: TGTGCCAGCAGTACGACAGGGGGCTTCACTGAAGCTTTCTTT; cdr3_aa: CASSTTGGFTEAFF
clone_size: -; v_call: TRBV19; j_call: TRBJ1-5; d_call: TRBD1; cdr3_nt: TGTGCCAGTAGGAGTAGGGGACAGGGATTGAATCAGCCCCAGCATTTT; cdr3_aa: CASRSRGQGLNQPQHF
clone_size: -; v_call: TRBV19; j_call: TRBJ2-1; d_call: TRBD1; cdr3_nt: TGTGCCAGTAGTGCCGGGACAGCGTACAATGAGCAGTTCTTC; cdr3_aa: CASSAGTAYNEQFF
clone_size: -; v_call: TRBV11-2; j_call: TRBJ1-2; d_call: -; cdr3_nt: TGTGCCAGCAGCTTAGCTTGGGGCGTCGGAGGCTACACCTTC; cdr3_aa: CASSLAWGVGGYTF
clone_size: -; v_call: TRBV27; j_call: TRBJ2-7; d_call: -; cdr3_nt: TGTGCCAGCAGTTTATCGGGCTCGGGGCTTCCCTACGAGCAGTACTTC; cdr3_aa: CASSLSGSGLPYEQYF
clone_size: -; v_call: TRBV6-1; j_call: TRBJ2-5; d_call: -; cdr3_nt: TGTGCCAGCAGTGAAATGCTAGCTGGGGAGACCCAGTACTTC; cdr3_aa: CASSEMLAGETQYF
clone_size: -; v_call: TRBV7-8; j_call: TRBJ2-7; d_call: -; cdr3_nt: TGTGCCAGCAGCCGAGTGGGACTCGGGGGATACGAGCAGTACTTC; cdr3_aa: CASSRVGLGGYEQYF
clone_size: -; v_call: TRBV7-2; j_call: TRBJ2-2; d_call: TRBD2; cdr3_nt: TGTGCCAGCAGCAGGGGGACTAGCGGGCCCACCGGGGAGCTGTTTTTT; cdr3_aa: CASSRGTSGPTGELFF
clone_size: -; v_call: TRBV5-1; j_call: TRBJ2-3; d_call: -; cdr3_nt: TGCGCCAGCAGTTCTAGGTTGGGCACAGATACGCAGTATTTT; cdr3_aa: CASSSRLGTDTQYF
clone_size: -; v_call: TRBV7-6; j_call: TRBJ2-2; d_call: -; cdr3_nt: TGTGCCAGCAGCCCCTCTGGACGGAACGCGAACACCGGGGAGCTGTTTTTT; cdr3_aa: CASSPSGRNANTGELFF
clone_size: -; v_call: TRBV13; j_call: TRBJ2-3; d_call: -; cdr3_nt: TGTGCCAGCAGCCTCGTAGCAGATACGCAGTATTTT; cdr3_aa: CASSLVADTQYF
clone_size: -; v_call: TRBV19; j_call: TRBJ1-6; d_call: -; cdr3_nt: TGTGCCAGTAGTATAACACTGGGCAGGGATAATTCACCCCTCCACTTT; cdr3_aa: CASSITLGRDNSPLHF
clone_size: -; v_call: TRBV5-1; j_call: TRBJ2-5; d_call: TRBD1; cdr3_nt: TGCGCCAGCAGCCCTAAACAGGGGCCTCCCCAAGAGACCCAGTACTTC; cdr3_aa: CASSPKQGPPQETQYF
clone_size: -; v_call: TRBV11-2; j_call: TRBJ2-7; d_call: -; cdr3_nt: TGTGCCAGCAGCTTATGGGGGTTACACGAGCAGTACTTC; cdr3_aa: CASSLWGLHEQYF
clone_size: -; v_call: TRBV5-4; j_call: TRBJ1-6; d_call: -; cdr3_nt: TGTGCCAGCAGCGCCTCATGGGGGCCGGATTCACCCCTCCACTTT; cdr3_aa: CASSASWGPDSPLHF
clone_size: -; v_call: TRBV5-4; j_call: TRBJ2-3; d_call: -; cdr3_nt: TGTGCCAGCAGCTTGCTAGATGACCTTAGCACAGATACGCAGTATTTT; cdr3_aa: CASSLLDDLSTDTQYF
clone_size: -; v_call: TRBV7-2; j_call: TRBJ2-1; d_call: TRBD2; cdr3_nt: TGTGCCAGCAGCACACTAGCGGGGGTGGGCAATGAGCAGTTCTTC; cdr3_aa: CASSTLAGVGNEQFF
clone_size: few; v_call: TRBV7-2; j_call: TRBJ2-3; d_call: TRBD2; cdr3_nt: TGTGCCAGCAGCTTAGGGGGACTAGCGGGGAGCACAGATACGCAGTATTTT; cdr3_aa: CASSLGGLAGSTDTQYF
clone_size: -; v_call: TRBV27; j_call: TRBJ1-6; d_call: TRBD1; cdr3_nt: TGTGCCAGCAGTTTAATCCAGGGGGCATACTCCTATAATTCACCCCTCCACTTT; cdr3_aa: CASSLIQGAYSYNSPLHF
clone_size: -; v_call: TRBV19; j_call: TRBJ1-6; d_call: TRBD1; cdr3_nt: TGTGCCAGTAGTATAGGGACAGGGGTTAATTCACCCCTCCACTTT; cdr3_aa: CASSIGTGVNSPLHF
clone_size: -; v_call: TRBV5-1; j_call: TRBJ1-6; d_call: -; cdr3_nt: TGCGCCAGCAGCTTGGGTGGCTCACCCCTCCACTTT; cdr3_aa: CASSLGGSPLHF
clone_size: -; v_call: TRBV27; j_call: TRBJ2-1; d_call: -; cdr3_nt: TGTGCCAGCAGCGCCTGGGGTGAGCAGTTCTTC; cdr3_aa: CASSAWGEQFF
clone_size: -; v_call: TRBV10-2; j_call: TRBJ1-5; d_call: -; cdr3_nt: TGCGCCAGCAGTGAGTCTGGGCAAGGGGATCAGCCCCAGCATTTT; cdr3_aa: CASSESGQGDQPQHF
clone_size: -; v_call: TRBV5-1; j_call: TRBJ2-1; d_call: -; cdr3_nt: TGCGCCAGCAGCTTGTCGTTCGGGGTAGGGGAGCAGTTCTTC; cdr3_aa: CASSLSFGVGEQFF
clone_size: -; v_call: TRBV7-2; j_call: TRBJ1-2; d_call: -; cdr3_nt: TGTGCCAGCAGCCAACGCCCGTCTGGTGGCTACACCTTC; cdr3_aa: CASSQRPSGGYTF
clone_size: few; v_call: TRBV6-5; j_call: TRBJ2-2; d_call: TRBD1; cdr3_nt: TGTGCCAGCAACGGACAGGGGCACACCGGGGAGCTGTTTTTT; cdr3_aa: CASNGQGHTGELFF
clone_size: -; v_call: TRBV2; j_call: TRBJ2-3; d_call: -; cdr3_nt: TGTGCCAGCAGTGAAGCAGGGGGTAGCACAGATACGCAGTATTTT; cdr3_aa: CASSEAGGSTDTQYF
clone_size: -; v_call: TRBV5-1; j_call: TRBJ1-1; d_call: -; cdr3_nt: TGCGCCAGCAGCTCGGTCCGGGCAGCCATGAACACTGAAGCTTTCTTT; cdr3_aa: CASSSVRAAMNTEAFF
clone_size: -; v_call: TRBV6-1; j_call: TRBJ1-2; d_call: TRBD1; cdr3_nt: TGTGCCAGCAGTGATAGGGCAGGGGGCCGGGACTATGGCTACACCTTC; cdr3_aa: CASSDRAGGRDYGYTF
clone_size: once; v_call: TRBV6-5; j_call: TRBJ2-3; d_call: -; cdr3_nt: TGTGCCAGCAAGGGCCAAGTTAGTATGACAGATACGCAGTATTTT; cdr3_aa: CASKGQVSMTDTQYF
clone_size: -; v_call: TRBV19; j_call: TRBJ2-7; d_call: TRBD1; cdr3_nt: TGTGCCAGTAGTCCCCGGGACAGGGTGTCCTACGAGCAGTACTTC; cdr3_aa: CASSPRDRVSYEQYF
clone_size: -; v_call: TRBV2; j_call: TRBJ2-3; d_call: -; cdr3_nt: TGTGCCAGCAGTGCTTGGGGGTCCCGCACAGATACGCAGTATTTT; cdr3_aa: CASSAWGSRTDTQYF
clone_size: -; v_call: TRBV7-6; j_call: TRBJ2-3; d_call: TRBD2; cdr3_nt: TGTGCCAGCAGCCACCTCAGCGGGGGGGTAGATACGCAGTATTTT; cdr3_aa: CASSHLSGGVDTQYF
clone_size: -; v_call: TRBV19; j_call: TRBJ1-2; d_call: -; cdr3_nt: TGTGCCAGTATGTCAGGTAACTATGGCTACACCTTC; cdr3_aa: CASMSGNYGYTF
clone_size: -; v_call: TRBV4-1; j_call: TRBJ2-7; d_call: TRBD2; cdr3_nt: TGCGCCAGCAGCCAAGGGACTAGCATCTACGAGCAGTACTTC; cdr3_aa: CASSQGTSIYEQYF